These 10 T cell receptor beta chains originate from one sample sequenced in a study of monozygotic twins with inflammatory bowel disease. TCRdb reprocessed the 5' RACE reads, keeping one entry per CDR3 protein, no DNA. The sample's table shows under 150,000 distinct CDR3 sequences. The specimen was blood. These receptors originate from a human donor with ulcerative colitis or Crohn's disease, or a healthy co-twin of an affected twin (not recorded which).

The chain uses TRBV5-1 and TRBJ2-7; TCRdb's D call, TRBD1, is unchecked because there is no DNA. The CDR3 loop spans 14 amino acids. Germline lookup yields CDR1 SGHRS and CDR2 YFSETQ. CDR3 sequence reads: CASSLPQGEDEQYF.

The chain has TRBV20-1 and TRBJ2-1; no DNA is available, so the TRBD1 call from TCRdb remains unchecked. The CDR3 is 15 residues long. Looked up from germline, CDR1 is DFQATT and CDR2 is SNEGSKA (reference sequence). The CDR3 here is CSARVGTGADNEQFF.

V gene TRBV11-3 combines with J gene TRBJ2-1; the D gene TCRdb calls, TRBD1, cannot be checked with no DNA. Germline V gene sequence: CDR1 SGHNT, CDR2 YENEEA. The CDR3 has 14 amino acids. The CDR3 loop reads CASSLGDGTVEQFF.

The chain joins TRBV2 to TRBJ2-3; TCRdb names TRBD1, which stays unverified in the absence of DNA. Germline CDR1 and CDR2: SNHLY and FYNNEI. The CDR3 extends over 15 amino acids. The CDR3 protein is CASSETPRGADTQYF.

The rearrangement uses TRBV6-2 or TRBV6-3 and TRBJ2-1; TCRdb's D call of TRBD2 is untestable without DNA. The CDR3 sequence is 15 residues long. The germline CDR1 and CDR2 sequences are MNHEY and SVGEGT. CDR3 residues: CASMRAGQSYNEQFF.

The chain's CDR3 is CASSLVGASETQYF. V usage is TRBV5-5 and J usage is TRBJ2-5; TCRdb returns TRBD1, unconfirmable since there is no DNA. Germline CDR1 is SGHKS and CDR2 is YYEKEE (reference sequence). The CDR3 is made up of 14 amino acids. Looking up the rest from reference TRBV5-5 and TRBJ2-5 gives the full variable domain: DAGVTQSPTHLIKTRGQQVTLRCSPISGHKSVSWYQQVLGQGPQFIFQYYEKEERGRGNFPDRFSARQFPNYSSELNVNALLLGDSALYLCASSLVGASETQYFGPGTRLLVL.

The V call is TRBV7-2, the J call TRBJ1-1. The length of the CDR3 is 13 residues. The germline CDR1 and CDR2 sequences are SGHTA and FQGNSA. The CDR3 here is CASSLMINTEAFF.

The chain has TRBV6-2 or TRBV6-3 and TRBJ2-5; TCRdb's D call of TRBD1 is untestable without DNA. The CDR3 spans 16 residues. Germline CDR1 MNHEY, CDR2 SVGEGT. The CDR3 loop reads CASGYWVPMGVETQYF.

The chain is built from TRBV7-2 and TRBJ2-7; without DNA, the TCRdb call of TRBD2 cannot be checked. This CDR3 comprises 14 residues. Germline CDR1 SGHTA, CDR2 FQGNSA. CDR3: CASTTLAGVYEQYF.

This chain links TRBV14 with TRBJ2-5; with no DNA, the TCRdb D assignment of TRBD1 cannot be verified. The CDR3 contains 17 residues. Germline V gene lookup returns CDR1 SGHDN and CDR2 FVKESK. This CDR3 is CASSQAGEGGFGETQYF.